The 23 T cell receptor beta chains below were found in one sample sequenced in a study of blood T cell repertoires in COVID-19. Clones were read by immunoSEQ multiplex PCR, and TCRdb kept only the in-frame ones, dropping some. This repertoire shows 140,000 to 150,000 clones, approximately 80% found once; its top ten account for approximately 5%. The sequencing sample was made of peripheral blood. These receptors originate from a human donor in a cohort sampled during active COVID-19.

This clone showed up just once. The J gene is TRBJ2-7, the V gene TRBV7-8, with TRBD2 matching over 9 bases. This CDR3 contains 15 residues. The junction had 8 bases not matched to a gene; V was cut back by 2 bases and J by 6 bases. Germline V gives CDR1 SGHVS, CDR2 FQNEAQ. The CDR3 spells CASSLLAGVASEQYV. The CDR3 DNA is TGTGCCAGCAGCTTATTAGCGGGAGTCGCTAGCGAGCAGTACGTC.

The chain joins TRBV10-3 to TRBJ2-1; the match to TRBD2 covers 15 bases. The CDR3 has 16 residues. J gave up 9 bases and V 5 bases, and 8 bases lay outside the gene matches. Germline V gene sequence: CDR1 ENHRY, CDR2 SYGVKD. Here the CDR3 DNA reads TGTGCCATCAGTTTCTCCGGGACTAGCGGGGGGAGTGAGCAGTTCTTC. Its translation: CAISFSGTSGGSEQFF.

This chain joins TRBV28 and TRBJ2-3; 9 bases match TRBD1. V gave up 7 bases and J gave up 5 bases; unmatched junction bases: 7. Germline V gene lookup returns CDR1 MDHEN and CDR2 SYDVKM. There are 14 residues in the CDR3. The CDR3 bases are TGTGCCAGCAATAGACAGGGGGGGGGAGATACGCAGTATTTT. Translated: CASNRQGGGDTQYF.

The V gene is TRBV28, the J gene TRBJ1-2, with a weak D call TRBD1 (6 bases). Germline loops: CDR1 MDHEN, CDR2 SYDVKM. V lost 3 bases to trimming and J lost 2 bases, with 7 bases between them. The CDR3 length is 13 residues. CDR3 protein: CASSFGQNYGYTF. CDR3 nucleotide sequence: TGTGCCAGCAGTTTTGGACAGAACTATGGCTACACCTTC.

The rearrangement joins TRBV6-5 to TRBJ2-7, with D unclear. In germline, CDR1 is MNHEY, CDR2 SVGAGI. The CDR3 length is 12 residues. V was shortened by 5 bases and J by 4 bases, with 9 bases between the two germline ends. The CDR3 coding sequence is TGTGCCAGCAGTCTTAGGCGGTACGAGCAGTACGTC. Translated: CASSLRRYEQYV.

CDR3 sequence: CASSRLAGEDNEQFF. The CDR3 DNA sequence: TGTGCCAGCAGCCGATTAGCGGGAGAAGACAATGAGCAGTTCTTC. The V and J genes are TRBV13 and TRBJ2-1; TRBD2 matches 9 bases. The CDR3 is 15 residues long. Germline V CDR1 and CDR2: PRHDT, FYEKMQ (reference sequence). The V segment lost 5 bases and the J segment 5 bases; nucleotides outside the gene matches: 7.

V gene TRBV14 combines with J gene TRBJ2-1, with 11 nucleotides matching TRBD2. CDR1 SGHDN and CDR2 FVKESK come from the germline V gene. This CDR3 region has 16 residues. V lost 4 bases to trimming and J lost 5 bases; unmatched junction nucleotides: 7. The CDR3 spells CASSPIRGLADNEQFF. CDR3 nucleotide sequence: TGTGCCAGCAGCCCCATAAGGGGACTAGCGGACAATGAGCAGTTCTTC.

The chain joins TRBV28 to TRBJ1-4; D not certain. V was shortened by 2 bases and J by 0 bases, with 4 bases between the two germline ends. There are 14 residues in the CDR3. The germline gives CDR1 MDHEN, CDR2 SYDVKM. The DNA of the CDR3 is TGTGCCAGCAGTTTAGGAGCAACTAATGAAAAACTGTTTTTT. This gives the protein CASSLGATNEKLFF. Supplemented by reference TRBV28 and TRBJ1-4, the full variable domain reads DVKVTQSSRYLVKRTGEKVFLECVQDMDHENMFWYRQDPGLGLRLIYFSYDVKMKEKGDIPEGYSVSREKKERFSLILESASTNQTSMYLCASSLGATNEKLFFGSGTQLSVL.

J is TRBJ1-4 and V is TRBV18, with D unclear. The germline CDR1 and CDR2 sequences are KGHSH and LQKENI. V was pared by 4 bases and J by 0 bases, with 9 bases between. The CDR3 sequence is 15 residues long. In nucleotides, the CDR3 is TGTGCCAGCTCACGGGCCGTCCCAACTAATGAAAAACTGTTTTTT. Its translation is CASSRAVPTNEKLFF.

This clone was picked up one time. The chain combines TRBV13 with TRBJ2-7; 10 positions agree with TRBD2. Losses at the gene ends were 4 bases for V and 5 bases for J; bases not matched to a gene: 5. The CDR3 covers 14 residues. Looked up from germline, CDR1 is PRHDT and CDR2 is FYEKMQ (reference sequence). The CDR3 sequence: CASSYFSGGHEQYF. The CDR3 nucleotides are TGTGCCAGCAGCTATTTTAGCGGGGGGCACGAGCAGTACTTC.

The chain carries TRBV5-1 and TRBJ2-2; D not certain. CDR1 and CDR2 (germline): SGHRS, YFSETQ. The CDR3 is 14 residues long. The germline V and J ends were trimmed by 7 bases and 3 bases, with 13 bases remaining between them. DNA of the CDR3: TGCGCCAGCCTTGCTATGGTAGACACCGGGGAGCTGTTTTTT. It encodes CASLAMVDTGELFF.

V gene TRBV19 combines with J gene TRBJ2-2; 15 bases line up with TRBD2. CDR1 and CDR2 from the germline V gene are LNHDA and SQIVND (reference sequence). The ends lost 6 bases at V and 1 base at J; junction bases unmatched: 3. The CDR3 contains 17 residues. CDR3 amino acids: CASSRGLAGGNTGELFF. As DNA, the CDR3 is TGTGCCAGTAGCAGGGGACTAGCGGGAGGGAACACCGGGGAGCTGTTTTTT.

This chain links TRBV5-1 with TRBJ2-5; 9 bases align to TRBD1. The CDR3 covers 15 residues. CDR1 and CDR2 (germline): SGHRS, YFSETQ. Unmatched junction bases numbered 5, after V lost 0 bases and J lost 5 bases. CDR3 nucleotide sequence: TGCGCCAGCAGCTTGGCCGGGACAGGGTTCGAGACCCAGTACTTC. Its translation is CASSLAGTGFETQYF.

The chain has TRBV7-2 and TRBJ2-4; 8 bases align to TRBD2. Per the germline V gene, CDR1 is SGHTA and CDR2 is FQGNSA. V shed 5 bases, J shed 3 bases, and the junction held 3 bases outside the gene matches. This CDR3 region has 14 residues. CDR3 DNA: TGTGCCAGCAGCACAGCGGGGGACAAAAACATTCAGTACTTC. Translated: CASSTAGDKNIQYF.

The genes are TRBV29-1 and TRBJ2-1, with 7 bases matching TRBD2. J lost 8 bases, V lost 7 bases, and 17 bases had no gene match. The germline CDR1 and CDR2 sequences are SQVTM and ANQGSEA. The CDR3 is made up of 15 amino acids. The CDR3 loop is CSASSWGGSSDEQFF. CDR3 bases: TGCAGCGCCTCTTCTTGGGGGGGATCGAGCGATGAGCAGTTCTTC.

The CDR3 here is CASSLVGTSGTYEQYF. CDR3 in DNA: TGTGCCAGCAGCTTAGTGGGGACTAGCGGTACCTACGAGCAGTACTTC. The rearrangement joins TRBV11-2 to TRBJ2-7, with 11 bases fitting TRBD2. Germline V gives CDR1 SGHAT, CDR2 FQNNGV. The CDR3 is 16 amino acids. With V trimmed by 1 base and J by 2 bases, 4 bases remained unmatched.

V gene TRBV30 combines with J gene TRBJ2-1; 13 bases align to TRBD2. CDR3 size: 16 residues. The germline CDR1 and CDR2 sequences are GTSNPN and SVGIG (reference sequence). The V and J ends lost 1 base and 6 bases, in that order; junction bases with no gene match: 6. The CDR3 DNA is TGTGCCTGGAGTGGAGGGACTAGCGGGAAAGGCAATGAGCAGTTCTTC. It is translated as CAWSGGTSGKGNEQFF.

The V gene is TRBV29-1, the J gene TRBJ2-5, with 10 bases aligning to TRBD1. V trimming: 5 bases; J trimming: 4 bases; junction bases outside the gene matches: 4. The CDR3 sequence is 13 residues long. Germline loops: CDR1 SQVTM, CDR2 ANQGSEA. The CDR3 region is CSVRTGGRETQYF. CDR3 DNA: TGCAGCGTTAGGACAGGGGGTAGAGAGACCCAGTACTTC.

J is TRBJ1-2 and V is TRBV19, with D perhaps matching TRBD1 (5 bases). V lost 0 bases and J 3 bases, leaving 14 bases between the germline ends. The CDR3 totals 16 residues. The germline CDR1 and CDR2 sequences are LNHDA and SQIVND (reference sequence). The CDR3 sequence: CASSIERKGEHYGYTF. CDR3 nucleotide sequence: TGTGCCAGTAGTATAGAAAGGAAAGGGGAACACTATGGCTACACCTTC.

The V gene is TRBV4-1, the J gene TRBJ2-3, with 8 bases aligning to TRBD2. The CDR3 is 17 residues long. V lost 0 bases to trimming and J lost 2 bases; unmatched junction nucleotides: 7. The germline gives CDR1 MGHRA, CDR2 YSYEKL. CDR3 coding DNA: TGCGCCAGCAGCCAAGAGCCCCTTAGCGGGAACACAGATACGCAGTATTTT. Its protein product is CASSQEPLSGNTDTQYF.

The gene calls are TRBV6-1 and TRBJ2-6; 7 bases map to TRBD1. The germline gives CDR1 MNHNS, CDR2 SASEGT. V lost 3 bases, J lost 0 bases, and 8 bases stayed unmatched. This CDR3 contains 18 residues. The CDR3 DNA is TGTGCCAGCAGTGAGGGGACAGCGATCCTCTCTGGGGCCAACGTCCTGACTTTC. It specifies CASSEGTAILSGANVLTF.

The V gene is TRBV6-5, the J gene TRBJ2-3, with TRBD2 matching 14 bases. Germline CDR1 reads MNHEY; CDR2 reads SVGAGI. Germline trimming cut 6 bases from V and 2 bases from J; bases unmatched to any gene: 1. There are 15 residues in the CDR3. CDR3 DNA: TGTGCCAGCAGGACTAGCGGGGGGGCCACAGATACGCAGTATTTT. Its protein is CASRTSGGATDTQYF.

The chain recombines TRBV7-9 with TRBJ2-3; D is undetermined. V shed 0 bases and J shed 4 bases, with 8 bases lying between them. This CDR3 has 14 residues. CDR1 is SEHNR, CDR2 FQNEAQ, per germline (reference sequence). The CDR3, as DNA: TGTGCCAGCAGCTTAGCGCCTGCGGCAGATACGCAGTATTTT. Encoded protein: CASSLAPAADTQYF.